This T cell receptor (beta chain) was identified in a study of T cell responses to AZD1222 COVID-19 vaccine. Produced via immunoSEQ multiplex PCR; TCRdb's table is partial and in-frame only. Among under 80,000 clones, about 90% were seen once, and the ten largest hold under 1.5%. Of note for this clone: One end of the junction fails to match germline, which may point to a read error.

Germline V lookup: CDR1 SGHKS, CDR2 YYEKEE (reference sequence). There are 14 residues in the CDR3. This rearrangement joins TRBV5-5 to TRBJ1-1; a possible D gene is TRBD1 (5 bases). This TCR was sampled from an adult who received the AZD1222 COVID-19 vaccine. The source was peripheral blood, collected 28 days after the second AZD1222 dose. The CDR3 DNA reads TGTGCCAGCAGGTTGGGACTTTTGAACACTGAAGCTTTCTTT. Translation gives CASRLGLLNTEAFF.